A selection of T cell receptor beta chains follows, all from one sample in a study of T cell repertoires in cytomegalovirus infection. These receptors are not linked to any known antigen. TCRdb re-derived calls from the reads in MiXCR, one entry per CDR3 protein. Of about 700,000 distinct CDR3 sequences in the sample, around 35% are singletons; the top ten hold 15% to 20%. The material sequenced was cultured PBMCs, taken from culture after CMV antigen stimulation. All receptors come from a human donor in good health (CMV status not recorded). Some clones in this sample may be carry-over from other donors' samples. CDR3s include the opening cysteine and the closing phenylalanine or tryptophan. The order of the fields is clone size, V gene, J gene, D gene, CDR3 DNA, CDR3 protein. D genes are given only for firm matches. Only part of the rows carry a size: once, few, many, or a class if the clone is expanded.

clone size: many; V gene: TRBV2; J gene: TRBJ2-3; D gene: .; CDR3 DNA: TGTGCCAGCAGTGCTGCGGGGATTACGCAGTATTTT; CDR3 protein: CASSAAGITQYF
clone size: .; V gene: TRBV7-9; J gene: TRBJ2-1; D gene: TRBD2; CDR3 DNA: TGTGCCAGCAGCTTATTAGCGGGGGGCTATGAGCAGTTCTTC; CDR3 protein: CASSLLAGGYEQFF
clone size: .; V gene: TRBV6-1; J gene: TRBJ2-7; D gene: TRBD2; CDR3 DNA: TGTGCCAGCAGTGAGTTTAGCGGGTCCGCCTACGAGCAGTACTTC; CDR3 protein: CASSEFSGSAYEQYF
clone size: once; V gene: TRBV6-1; J gene: TRBJ1-1; D gene: .; CDR3 DNA: TGTGCCAGCTCCCGTTGGGGGGGGTGGACTGAAGCTTTCTTT; CDR3 protein: CASSRWGGWTEAFF
clone size: few; V gene: TRBV10-3; J gene: TRBJ2-7; D gene: TRBD2; CDR3 DNA: TGTGCCATCAGTGGGGGTGGCGGGAGAGTGTACGAGCAGTACTTC; CDR3 protein: CAISGGGGRVYEQYF
clone size: .; V gene: TRBV19; J gene: TRBJ2-1; D gene: TRBD2; CDR3 DNA: TGTGCCAGTAGTATAGGAGGCGGGAGGGGCTACAATGAGCAGTTCTTC; CDR3 protein: CASSIGGGRGYNEQFF
clone size: many; V gene: TRBV7-2; J gene: TRBJ2-7; D gene: TRBD2; CDR3 DNA: TGTGCCAGCAGCGAAGCGGGAGGGCCCACCTACGAGCAGTACTTC; CDR3 protein: CASSEAGGPTYEQYF
clone size: many; V gene: TRBV7-2; J gene: TRBJ1-2; D gene: .; CDR3 DNA: TGTGCCAGCAGCCTCGCCTTTTACAGGTTTTCGGGCCTTGGCTACACCTTC; CDR3 protein: CASSLAFYRFSGLGYTF
clone size: many; V gene: TRBV7-6; J gene: TRBJ2-7; D gene: .; CDR3 DNA: TGTGCCAGCAGCTTACGCCCGACGACCGACGAGCAGTACTTC; CDR3 protein: CASSLRPTTDEQYF
clone size: few; V gene: TRBV6-1; J gene: TRBJ1-5; D gene: TRBD1; CDR3 DNA: TGTGCCAGCAGGGGGACAGGGGCCCGTCAGCCCCAGCATTTT; CDR3 protein: CASRGTGARQPQHF
clone size: few; V gene: TRBV7-2; J gene: TRBJ2-2; D gene: .; CDR3 DNA: TGTGCCAGCAGCTTAGTGTCCGCAATTCCAGTCACCGGGGAGCTGTTTTTT; CDR3 protein: CASSLVSAIPVTGELFF
clone size: few; V gene: TRBV2; J gene: TRBJ1-5; D gene: .; CDR3 DNA: TGTGCCAGCAGCGTGCCTGGGCCCGGGGGGACTAGCAATCAGCCCCAGCATTTT; CDR3 protein: CASSVPGPGGTSNQPQHF
clone size: few; V gene: TRBV7-2; J gene: TRBJ1-1; D gene: TRBD1; CDR3 DNA: TGTGCCAGCCTCCGGGACAGCAGCACGAACACTGAAGCTTTCTTT; CDR3 protein: CASLRDSSTNTEAFF
clone size: few; V gene: TRBV7-2; J gene: TRBJ2-4; D gene: TRBD2; CDR3 DNA: TGTGCCAGCAGCCACCCCGGGACTAGCGGGAGCGGGAACATTCAGTACTTC; CDR3 protein: CASSHPGTSGSGNIQYF
clone size: few; V gene: TRBV10-3; J gene: TRBJ2-7; D gene: TRBD1; CDR3 DNA: TGTGCCTCCGAACAGGGGAGTGCGGCGGGCGAGCAGTACTTC; CDR3 protein: CASEQGSAAGEQYF
clone size: .; V gene: TRBV5-6; J gene: TRBJ2-1; D gene: TRBD2; CDR3 DNA: TGTGCCAGCAGCAGCGGACTAGCGACCTACAATGAGCAGTTCTTC; CDR3 protein: CASSSGLATYNEQFF